The entry below gives a single T cell receptor beta chain sequence along with its context. Its antigen is as yet unknown. CDR3 length: 13 amino acids. Germline CDR1 is SGHRS and CDR2 is YFSETQ. Trimming removed 2 bases from V and 6 bases from J, with 9 bases in between. These data are taken from a study of cytomegalovirus exposure and HLA in healthy donors. Study findings and constraints: The investigators catalogued 150 to 200 TCR beta chains as cytomegalovirus-associated. Specific recognition of CMV antigens was confirmed in vitro for a few chains (all CMV-associated). First-cohort TCR clusters were later found to tend to co-occur in the 90 to 150 validation repertoires.

Some clones are missing from TCRdb's copy, which holds only in-frame ones; the method was immunoSEQ multiplex PCR. The sample yields just over 20,000 clones, around 96% seen once. This sequence originates from a young man in good health and CMV-seropositive. The chain links TRBV5-1 to TRBJ2-1; D ambiguous. Sequencing input: PBMCs. DNA of the CDR3: TGCGCCAGCAGCTTATCGAGTGGCAATGAGCAGTTCTTC. This codes for CASSLSSGNEQFF.